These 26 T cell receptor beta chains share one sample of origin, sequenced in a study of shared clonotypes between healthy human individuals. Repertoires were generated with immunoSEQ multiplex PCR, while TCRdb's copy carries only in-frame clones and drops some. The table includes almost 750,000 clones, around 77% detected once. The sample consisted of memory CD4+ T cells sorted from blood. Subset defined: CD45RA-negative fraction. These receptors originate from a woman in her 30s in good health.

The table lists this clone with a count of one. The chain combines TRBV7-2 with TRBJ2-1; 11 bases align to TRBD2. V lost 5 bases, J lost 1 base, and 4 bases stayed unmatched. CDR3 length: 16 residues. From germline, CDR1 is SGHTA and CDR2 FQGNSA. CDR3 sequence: CASSPLAGGSYNEQFF. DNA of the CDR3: TGTGCCAGCAGCCCCTTAGCGGGAGGGTCCTACAATGAGCAGTTCTTC. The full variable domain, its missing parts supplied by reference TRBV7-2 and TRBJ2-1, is GAGVSQSPSNKVTEKGKDVELRCDPISGHTALYWYRQSLGQGLEFLIYFQGNSAPDKSGLPSDRFSAERTGGSVSTLTIQRTQQEDSAVYLCASSPLAGGSYNEQFFGPGTRLTVL.

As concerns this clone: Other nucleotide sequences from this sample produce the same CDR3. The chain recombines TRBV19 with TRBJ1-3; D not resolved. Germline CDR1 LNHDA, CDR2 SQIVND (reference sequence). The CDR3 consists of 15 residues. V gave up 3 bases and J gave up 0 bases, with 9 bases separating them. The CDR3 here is CASSISVASGNTIYF. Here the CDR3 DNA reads TGTGCCAGTAGTATCAGTGTTGCCTCTGGAAACACCATATATTTT.

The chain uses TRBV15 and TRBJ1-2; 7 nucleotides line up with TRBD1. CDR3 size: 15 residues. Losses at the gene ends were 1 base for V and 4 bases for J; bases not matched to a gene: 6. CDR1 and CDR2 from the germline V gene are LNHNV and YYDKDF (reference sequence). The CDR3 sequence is CATSRGGQQGYGYTF. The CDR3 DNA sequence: TGTGCCACCAGCAGAGGGGGACAGCAGGGCTATGGCTACACCTTC. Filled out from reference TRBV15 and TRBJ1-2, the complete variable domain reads DAMVIQNPRYQVTQFGKPVTLSCSQTLNHNVMYWYQQKSSQAPKLLFHYYDKDFNNEADTPDNFQSRRPNTSFCFLDIRSPGLGDTAMYLCATSRGGQQGYGYTFGSGTRLTVV.

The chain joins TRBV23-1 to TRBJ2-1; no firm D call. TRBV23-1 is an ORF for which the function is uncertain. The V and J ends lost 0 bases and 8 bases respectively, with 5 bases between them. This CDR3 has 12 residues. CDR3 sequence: CASSQSVDEQFF. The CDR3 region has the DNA TGCGCCAGCAGTCAATCGGTCGATGAGCAGTTCTTC.

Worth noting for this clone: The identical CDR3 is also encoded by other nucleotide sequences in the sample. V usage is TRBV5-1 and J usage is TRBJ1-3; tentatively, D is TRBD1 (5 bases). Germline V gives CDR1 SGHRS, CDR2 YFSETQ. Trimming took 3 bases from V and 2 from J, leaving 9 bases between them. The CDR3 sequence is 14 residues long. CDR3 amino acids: CASSSQGTGNTIYF. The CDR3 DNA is TGCGCCAGCAGCTCTCAGGGAACTGGAAACACCATATATTTT. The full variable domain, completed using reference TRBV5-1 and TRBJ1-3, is KAGVTQTPRYLIKTRGQQVTLSCSPISGHRSVSWYQQTPGQGLQFLFEYFSETQRNKGNFPGRFSGRQFSNSRSEMNVSTLELGDSALYLCASSSQGTGNTIYFGEGSWLTVV.

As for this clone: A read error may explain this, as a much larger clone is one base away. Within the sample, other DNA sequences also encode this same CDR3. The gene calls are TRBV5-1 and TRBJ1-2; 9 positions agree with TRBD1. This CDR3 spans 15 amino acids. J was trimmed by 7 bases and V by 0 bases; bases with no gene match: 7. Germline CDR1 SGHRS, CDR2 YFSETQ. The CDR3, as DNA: TGCGCCAGCAGCTTGGGGGACAGGGATTCGGGTGGCTACACCTTC. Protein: CASSLGDRDSGGYTF. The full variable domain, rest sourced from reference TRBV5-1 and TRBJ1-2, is KAGVTQTPRYLIKTRGQQVTLSCSPISGHRSVSWYQQTPGQGLQFLFEYFSETQRNKGNFPGRFSGRQFSNSRSEMNVSTLELGDSALYLCASSLGDRDSGGYTFGSGTRLTVV.

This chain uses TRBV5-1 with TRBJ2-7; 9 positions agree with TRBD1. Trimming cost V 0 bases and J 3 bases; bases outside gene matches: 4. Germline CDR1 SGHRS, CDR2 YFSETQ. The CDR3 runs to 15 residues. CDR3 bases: TGCGCCAGCAGCTTGGCCGAGGACAGGGGCTACGAGCAGTACTTC. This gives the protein CASSLAEDRGYEQYF.

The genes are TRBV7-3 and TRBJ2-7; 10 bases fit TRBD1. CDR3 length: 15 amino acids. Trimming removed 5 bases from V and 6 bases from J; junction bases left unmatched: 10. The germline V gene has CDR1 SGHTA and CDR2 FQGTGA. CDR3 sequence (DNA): TGTGCCAGCAGCCCAACCGGGACAGGGGTTGGCGAGCAGTACTTC. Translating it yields CASSPTGTGVGEQYF.

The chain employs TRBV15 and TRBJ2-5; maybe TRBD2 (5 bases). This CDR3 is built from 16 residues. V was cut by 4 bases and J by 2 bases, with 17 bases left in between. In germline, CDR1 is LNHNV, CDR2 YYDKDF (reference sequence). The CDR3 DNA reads TGTGCCACCAGCATAGTCACGGGGTTTCCTCAAGAGACCCAGTACTTC. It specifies CATSIVTGFPQETQYF.

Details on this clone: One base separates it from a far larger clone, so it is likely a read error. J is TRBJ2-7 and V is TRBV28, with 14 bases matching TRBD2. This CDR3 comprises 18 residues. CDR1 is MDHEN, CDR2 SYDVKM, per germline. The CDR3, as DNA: TGTGCCAGCAGTAACCTTCGGACTAGCGGGAGGACCACCTACAAGCAGTACTTC. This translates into CASSNLRTSGRTTYKQYF.

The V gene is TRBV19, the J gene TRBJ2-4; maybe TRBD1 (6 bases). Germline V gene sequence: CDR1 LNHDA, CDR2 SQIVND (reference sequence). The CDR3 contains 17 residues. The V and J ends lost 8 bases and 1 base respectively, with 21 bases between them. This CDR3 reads CASGAGLTQGAKNIQYF. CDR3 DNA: TGTGCCAGTGGGGCCGGCTTAACCCAGGGGGCCAAAAACATTCAGTACTTC.

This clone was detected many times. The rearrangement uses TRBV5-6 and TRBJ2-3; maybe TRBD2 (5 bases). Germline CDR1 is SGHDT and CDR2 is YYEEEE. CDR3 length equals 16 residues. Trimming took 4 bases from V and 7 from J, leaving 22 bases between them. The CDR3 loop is CASSLLGGSVGNTQYF. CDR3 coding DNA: TGTGCCAGCAGCCTCCTCGGTGGGAGTGTGGGAAATACGCAGTATTTT.

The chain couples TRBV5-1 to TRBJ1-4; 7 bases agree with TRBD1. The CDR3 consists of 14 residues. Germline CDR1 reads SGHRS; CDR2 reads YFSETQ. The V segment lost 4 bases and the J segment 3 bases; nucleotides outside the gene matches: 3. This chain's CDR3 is CASSTGTANEKLFF. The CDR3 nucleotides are TGCGCCAGCAGCACCGGGACAGCTAATGAAAAACTGTTTTTT.

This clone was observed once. CDR3 in amino acids: CASKLLEGSDGYTF. The CDR3 coding sequence is TGTGCCAGCAAACTCCTGGAGGGTTCCGATGGCTACACCTTC. The chain recombines TRBV6-6 with TRBJ1-2; D is uncertain. The CDR3 is 14 amino acids. Between the trimmed V and J ends, which lost 7 bases and 6 bases, there was a span of 18 bases. The germline V gene has CDR1 MNHNY and CDR2 SVGAGI (reference sequence).

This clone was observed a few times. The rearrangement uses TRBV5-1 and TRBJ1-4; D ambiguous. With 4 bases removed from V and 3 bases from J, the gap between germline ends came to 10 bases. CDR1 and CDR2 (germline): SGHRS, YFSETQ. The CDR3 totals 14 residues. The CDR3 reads CASSPRSSNEKLFF. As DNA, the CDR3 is TGCGCCAGCAGCCCAAGGAGCTCTAATGAAAAACTGTTTTTT. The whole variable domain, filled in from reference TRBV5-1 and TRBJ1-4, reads KAGVTQTPRYLIKTRGQQVTLSCSPISGHRSVSWYQQTPGQGLQFLFEYFSETQRNKGNFPGRFSGRQFSNSRSEMNVSTLELGDSALYLCASSPRSSNEKLFFGSGTQLSVL.

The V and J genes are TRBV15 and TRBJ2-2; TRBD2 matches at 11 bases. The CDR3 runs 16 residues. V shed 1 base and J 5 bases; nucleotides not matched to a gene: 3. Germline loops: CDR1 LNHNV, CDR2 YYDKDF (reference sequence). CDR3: CATSRVVAGGTGELFF. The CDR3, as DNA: TGTGCCACCAGCAGAGTGGTAGCGGGAGGGACCGGGGAGCTGTTTTTT. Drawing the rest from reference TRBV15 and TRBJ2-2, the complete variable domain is DAMVIQNPRYQVTQFGKPVTLSCSQTLNHNVMYWYQQKSSQAPKLLFHYYDKDFNNEADTPDNFQSRRPNTSFCFLDIRSPGLGDTAMYLCATSRVVAGGTGELFFGEGSRLTVL.

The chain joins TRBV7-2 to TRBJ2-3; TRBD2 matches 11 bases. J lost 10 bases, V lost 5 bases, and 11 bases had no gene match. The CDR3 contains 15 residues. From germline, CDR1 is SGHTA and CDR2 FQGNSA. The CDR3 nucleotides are TGTGCCAGCAGCATTAGCGGGAGGGCCCAGACACCGCAGTATTTT. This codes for CASSISGRAQTPQYF.

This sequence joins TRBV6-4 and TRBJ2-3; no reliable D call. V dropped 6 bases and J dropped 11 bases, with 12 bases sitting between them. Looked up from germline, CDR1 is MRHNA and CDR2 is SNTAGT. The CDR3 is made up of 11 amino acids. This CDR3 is CASRLGKVQYF. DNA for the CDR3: TGTGCCAGCAGATTAGGGAAGGTGCAGTATTTT.

The CDR3 sequence: CASREDPGSEKLFF. The CDR3 coding sequence is TGCGCCAGCAGAGAGGACCCCGGAAGTGAAAAACTGTTTTTT. V usage is TRBV5-1 and J usage is TRBJ1-4, with D unclear. This CDR3 comprises 14 residues. Per the germline V gene, CDR1 is SGHRS and CDR2 is YFSETQ. Trimming took 5 bases from V and 7 from J, leaving 15 bases between them.

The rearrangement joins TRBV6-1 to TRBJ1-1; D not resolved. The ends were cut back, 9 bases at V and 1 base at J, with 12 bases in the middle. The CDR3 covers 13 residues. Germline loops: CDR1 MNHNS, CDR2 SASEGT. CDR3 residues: CASSFGPNTEAFF. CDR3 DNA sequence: TGTGCCAGTTCGTTTGGCCCGAACACTGAAGCTTTCTTT.

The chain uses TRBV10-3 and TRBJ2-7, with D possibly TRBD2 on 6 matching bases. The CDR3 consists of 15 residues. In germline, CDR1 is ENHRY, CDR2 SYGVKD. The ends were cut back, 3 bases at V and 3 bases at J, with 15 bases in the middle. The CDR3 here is CAISDRSGLYYEQYF. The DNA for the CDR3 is TGTGCCATCAGTGATCGTAGCGGACTTTACTACGAGCAGTACTTC.

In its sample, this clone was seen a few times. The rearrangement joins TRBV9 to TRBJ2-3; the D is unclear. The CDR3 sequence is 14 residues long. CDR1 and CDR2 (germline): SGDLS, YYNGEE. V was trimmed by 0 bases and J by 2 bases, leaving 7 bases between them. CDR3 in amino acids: CASSVASNTDTQYF. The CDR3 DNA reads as TGTGCCAGCAGCGTAGCTAGTAACACAGATACGCAGTATTTT.

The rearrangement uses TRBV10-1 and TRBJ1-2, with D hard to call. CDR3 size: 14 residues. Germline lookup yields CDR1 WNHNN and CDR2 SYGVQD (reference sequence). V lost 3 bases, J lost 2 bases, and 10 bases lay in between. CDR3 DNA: TGCGCCAGCAGTGATTCCGGGAAGAACTATGGCTACACCTTC. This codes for CASSDSGKNYGYTF.

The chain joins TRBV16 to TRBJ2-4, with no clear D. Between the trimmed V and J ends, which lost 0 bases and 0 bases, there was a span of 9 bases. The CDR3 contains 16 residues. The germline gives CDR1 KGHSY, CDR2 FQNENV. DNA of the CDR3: TGTGCCAGCAGCCAATCCTACGTCCTAGCCAAAAACATTCAGTACTTC. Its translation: CASSQSYVLAKNIQYF.

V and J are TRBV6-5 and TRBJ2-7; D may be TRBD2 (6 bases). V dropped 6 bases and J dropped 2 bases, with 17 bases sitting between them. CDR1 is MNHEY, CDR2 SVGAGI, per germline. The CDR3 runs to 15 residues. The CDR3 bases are TGTGCCAGCAGAAAGAAGAGCGGGCCTACCTACGAGCAGTACTTC. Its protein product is CASRKKSGPTYEQYF.

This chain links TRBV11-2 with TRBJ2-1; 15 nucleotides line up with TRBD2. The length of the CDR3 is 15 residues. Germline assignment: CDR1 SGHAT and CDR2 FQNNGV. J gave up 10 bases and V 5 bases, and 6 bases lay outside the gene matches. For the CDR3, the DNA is TGTGCCAGCAGCCCGGGACTAGCGGGAGGCTCCGAGCAGTTCTTC. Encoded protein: CASSPGLAGGSEQFF.